This T cell receptor (beta chain) was retrieved from a study of CD8 T cells in ankylosing spondylitis. The V gene end was trimmed by 6 bases and the J gene end by 6 bases; junction bases not matched to a gene: 7. The CDR3 totals 13 residues. Germline lookup yields CDR1 MNHEY and CDR2 SVGEGT. One entry per CDR3 protein results from TCRdb running MiXCR on the 5' RACE reads. The data hold roughly 160,000 distinct CDR3 sequences, with 9.8% observed a single time. The V and J genes are TRBV6-2 or TRBV6-3 and TRBJ1-2, with TRBD1 identical over 7 bases. This TCR was sampled from a female donor with ankylosing spondylitis or in good health (not recorded which). What was sequenced was blood, either unsorted or a sorted T cell fraction (not recorded which). This chain's CDR3 is CASSPTGVNGYTF. The CDR3 coding sequence is TGTGCCAGCAGCCCCACAGGGGTTAATGGCTACACCTTC.